The 30 T cell receptor beta chains presented below share a single source sample, sequenced in a study of CD4+ T cells in melanoma (dated by TCRdb to the early 2020s). Receptors were amplified or captured by the immunoSEQ multiplex PCR assay. Held by TCRdb, this immuneACCESS table contains in-frame sequences only and omits some clones. Under half of the omission traces to an unresolved V gene where checked; the cause of the rest is unknown. The sample table lists more than 8,500 clones, 55% to 75% of them with a count of one. The top ten clonotypes cover 16% of the sample. Material: cells from a culture (not recorded whether cultured in vitro). The receptors derive from a human donor with melanoma.

The chain joins TRBV5-1 to TRBJ2-1; TRBD2 aligns across 12 bases. Looked up from germline, CDR1 is SGHRS and CDR2 is YFSETQ. The CDR3 runs to 18 residues. The trim removed 1 base at V and 8 bases at J, leaving 13 bases unmatched. CDR3 sequence reads: CASSLTLAGGPGGDEQFF. CDR3 DNA sequence: TGCGCCAGCAGCTTGACACTAGCGGGGGGCCCCGGCGGGGATGAGCAGTTCTTC. The full variable domain, rest sourced from reference TRBV5-1 and TRBJ2-1, is KAGVTQTPRYLIKTRGQQVTLSCSPISGHRSVSWYQQTPGQGLQFLFEYFSETQRNKGNFPGRFSGRQFSNSRSEMNVSTLELGDSALYLCASSLTLAGGPGGDEQFFGPGTRLTVL.

The rearrangement joins TRBV6-1 to TRBJ1-2; D is uncertain. The V end was cut by 0 bases, the J end by 6 bases, with 14 bases between. The CDR3 has 15 amino acids. Germline CDR1 and CDR2: MNHNS and SASEGT. The CDR3 nucleotides are TGTGCCAGCAGTGAAGCGCCGAACCCCACTCATGGCTACACCTTC. Residues: CASSEAPNPTHGYTF.

The chain carries TRBV5-8 and TRBJ2-7; no reliable D call. Germline assignment: CDR1 SGHTS and CDR2 YDEGEE. The ends were cut back, 0 bases at V and 1 base at J, with 5 bases in the middle. This CDR3 comprises 13 residues. The CDR3 DNA reads as TGTGCCAGCAGCTTGGTCTTTTCCTACGAGCAGTACTTC. Its protein product is CASSLVFSYEQYF.

This sequence joins TRBV14 and TRBJ1-2; D uncertain. CDR3 length: 13 residues. Germline values: CDR1 SGHDN, CDR2 FVKESK. V lost 3 bases to trimming and J lost 4 bases, with 9 bases between them. CDR3 coding DNA: TGTGCCAGCAGCCACGGCCCCACCTATGGCTACACCTTC. Translation gives CASSHGPTYGYTF. The whole variable domain, filled in from reference TRBV14 and TRBJ1-2, reads EAGVTQFPSHSVIEKGQTVTLRCDPISGHDNLYWYRRVMGKEIKFLLHFVKESKQDESGMPNNRFLAERTGGTYSTLKVQPAELEDSGVYFCASSHGPTYGYTFGSGTRLTVV.

The chain couples TRBV10-1 to TRBJ2-1; possibly TRBD2 for D (7 bases). Germline CDR1 is WNHNN and CDR2 is SYGVQD (reference sequence). Trimming took 4 bases from V and 7 from J, leaving 14 bases between them. This CDR3 comprises 14 residues. The CDR3 nucleotides read TGCGCCAGCAGTGTTACAGGGAGGGGGAATGAGCAGTTCTTC. The encoded protein is CASSVTGRGNEQFF.

The rearrangement links TRBV5-1 to TRBJ1-4; 12 bases agree with TRBD1. Unmatched junction bases numbered 8, after V lost 4 bases and J lost 7 bases. Germline-derived CDR1 and CDR2 are SGHRS and YFSETQ. This CDR3 is built from 16 residues. The CDR3 sequence: CASSPQGQGAGEKLFF. In DNA, the CDR3 is TGCGCCAGCAGCCCCCAGGGACAGGGGGCAGGTGAAAAACTGTTTTTT.

This sequence joins TRBV29-1 and TRBJ2-3; D ambiguous. Germline V lookup: CDR1 SQVTM, CDR2 ANQGSEA. Trimming removed 6 bases from V and 0 bases from J, with 10 bases in between. The CDR3 covers 13 residues. The CDR3 protein is CSVEPPSTDTQYF. In nucleotides, the CDR3 is TGCAGCGTCGAACCTCCCAGCACAGATACGCAGTATTTT.

This chain uses TRBV11-3 with TRBJ1-2; D is ambiguous. This CDR3 region has 13 residues. Trimming stripped 3 bases from V and 0 bases from J, with 5 bases between. Germline-derived CDR1 and CDR2 are SGHNT and YENEEA. The CDR3 here is CASSFLANYGYTF. Here the CDR3 DNA reads TGTGCCAGCAGCTTTTTGGCTAACTATGGCTACACCTTC. Complete variable domain (other parts from reference TRBV11-3 and TRBJ1-2): EAGVVQSPRYKIIEKKQPVAFWCNPISGHNTLYWYLQNLGQGPELLIRYENEEAVDDSQLPKDRFSAERLKGVDSTLKIQPAELGDSAVYLCASSFLANYGYTFGSGTRLTVV.

The gene calls are TRBV5-1 and TRBJ2-1; 11 bases are a match to TRBD2. V dropped 0 bases and J dropped 9; count of bases not matched to a gene: 11. The CDR3 totals 17 residues. Germline lookup yields CDR1 SGHRS and CDR2 YFSETQ. The CDR3: CASSLGASGGPRSEQFF. The CDR3, as DNA: TGCGCCAGCAGCTTGGGGGCTAGCGGGGGGCCTAGGAGTGAGCAGTTCTTC.

The chain has TRBV19 and TRBJ1-2; weak D call: TRBD1 (6 bases). Trimming stripped 3 bases from V and 3 bases from J, with 11 bases between. CDR1 is LNHDA and CDR2 is SQIVND in the germline V gene (reference sequence). This CDR3 comprises 14 residues. CDR3: CASSILGGYYGYTF. CDR3 nucleotides: TGTGCCAGTAGTATTTTGGGGGGCTACTATGGCTACACCTTC.

This rearrangement joins TRBV27 to TRBJ1-6; D not resolved. From germline, CDR1 is MNHEY and CDR2 SMNVEV (reference sequence). The V gene lost 8 bases and the J gene lost 10 bases, with 15 bases spanning the gap. CDR3 length: 13 amino acids. The CDR3 DNA sequence: TGTGCCAGCGGACCTTTTGACACCTCACCCCTCCACTTT. Translated: CASGPFDTSPLHF.

The chain is built from TRBV4-1 and TRBJ2-3; 8 bases map to TRBD2. CDR3 length equals 16 residues. The V gene end was trimmed by 5 bases and the J gene end by 1 base; junction bases not matched to a gene: 8. Germline loops: CDR1 MGHRA, CDR2 YSYEKL. As DNA, the CDR3 is TGCGCCAGCAGCTTCCGTGGTAGCGGGGGCACAGATACGCAGTATTTT. Amino acids: CASSFRGSGGTDTQYF.

This sequence joins TRBV9 and TRBJ1-2, with no clear D. Trimming took off 0 bases at V and 4 bases at J, with 10 bases between the two ends. The V gene's germline CDR1 is SGDLS and CDR2 YYNGEE. CDR3 length equals 14 residues. DNA for the CDR3: TGTGCCAGCAGCGTAGCTCTGACGTCCTATGGCTACACCTTC. Its protein is CASSVALTSYGYTF.

The V gene is TRBV27, the J gene TRBJ2-1; no clear D. Germline V lookup: CDR1 MNHEY, CDR2 SMNVEV (reference sequence). V was shortened by 5 bases and J by 0 bases, with 8 bases between the two germline ends. The CDR3 is 14 residues long. The CDR3 nucleotides read TGTGCCAGCAGTAGGCCTAGCTCCTACAATGAGCAGTTCTTC. Translating it yields CASSRPSSYNEQFF.

The rearrangement joins TRBV2 to TRBJ2-1, with D perhaps TRBD2 (6 bases). The V end lost 7 bases, the J end lost 1 base, and 8 bases lay between the germline ends. Germline assignment: CDR1 SNHLY and CDR2 FYNNEI. This CDR3 spans 13 amino acids. As DNA, the CDR3 is TGTGCCAGCAAGGAGGGATCCTACAATGAGCAGTTCTTC. Residues: CASKEGSYNEQFF. The full variable domain, in which reference TRBV2 and TRBJ2-1 provide the parts outside the CDR3, is EPEVTQTPSHQVTQMGQEVILRCVPISNHLYFYWYRQILGQKVEFLVSFYNNEISEKSEIFDDQFSVERPDGSNFTLKIRSTKLEDSAMYFCASKEGSYNEQFFGPGTRLTVL.

This rearrangement joins TRBV6-1 to TRBJ2-7, with D possibly matching TRBD1 (6 bases). The CDR3 runs 13 residues. Germline V gene lookup returns CDR1 MNHNS and CDR2 SASEGT. Trimming stripped 7 bases from V and 3 bases from J, with 13 bases between. CDR3 loop: CASMRAGVYEQYF. As DNA, the CDR3 is TGTGCCAGCATGAGGGCAGGGGTCTACGAGCAGTACTTC.

The chain recombines TRBV4-1 with TRBJ2-1; D ambiguous. The CDR3 runs to 13 residues. V lost 4 bases, J lost 8 bases, and 12 bases lay in between. CDR1 and CDR2 from the germline V gene are MGHRA and YSYEKL. The CDR3 bases are TGCGCCAGCAGCCGCGCAGATTCGGATGAGCAGTTCTTC. It translates to CASSRADSDEQFF.

V and J are TRBV2 and TRBJ2-4; D possibly corresponds to TRBD1 (6 bases). Germline V CDR1 and CDR2: SNHLY, FYNNEI. With 2 bases removed from V and 0 bases from J, the gap between germline ends came to 11 bases. This CDR3 spans 16 amino acids. Here the CDR3 DNA reads TGTGCCAGCAGTGAACTAAGGGGGATAGCCAAAAACATTCAGTACTTC. This sequence encodes CASSELRGIAKNIQYF.

The chain links TRBV12-5 to TRBJ2-7; possible D gene TRBD2, 6 bases. CDR3 length equals 16 residues. With 7 bases removed from V and 4 bases from J, the gap between germline ends came to 23 bases. Germline values: CDR1 LGHNT, CDR2 FRNRAP. The CDR3 DNA reads TGTGCTAGTGCCACATCCGGTGGACTAACTTTGTACGAGCAGTACTTC. It encodes CASATSGGLTLYEQYF.

As concerns this clone: A read error may produce the germline difference seen at one junction end. The gene calls are TRBV6-5 and TRBJ2-7, with unresolved D. Germline V gene sequence: CDR1 MNHEY, CDR2 SVGAGI. This CDR3 is 13 amino acids long. The CDR3 protein is CAISANGMGEQYF. CDR3 DNA sequence: TGTGCCATCAGTGCGAACGGAATGGGCGAGCAGTACTTC.

The rearrangement links TRBV10-3 to TRBJ1-2; 7 positions agree with TRBD1. Germline V gene sequence: CDR1 ENHRY, CDR2 SYGVKD. The CDR3 totals 16 residues. Trimming took 6 bases from V and 1 from J; bases not matched to a gene: 11. The CDR3 region is CAIRIFGTAHNYGYTF. CDR3 DNA sequence: TGTGCCATCAGGATATTCGGGACAGCTCATAACTATGGCTACACCTTC.

This clone was seen a few times. This chain joins TRBV5-1 and TRBJ1-2, with D unresolved. The germline CDR1 and CDR2 sequences are SGHRS and YFSETQ. This CDR3 region has 15 residues. V was shortened by 0 bases and J by 3 bases, with 12 bases between the two germline ends. CDR3 sequence: CASSLGPDTHYGYTF. The CDR3 coding sequence is TGCGCCAGCAGCTTGGGCCCCGATACCCACTATGGCTACACCTTC.

V gene TRBV19 combines with J gene TRBJ2-6; D ambiguous. Germline V CDR1 and CDR2: LNHDA, SQIVND (reference sequence). V lost 1 base and J lost 0, with 10 bases in between. The CDR3 has 17 residues. For the CDR3, the DNA is TGTGCCAGTAGTATAGGTGGAGCGAACTCTGGGGCCAACGTCCTGACTTTC. Translating it yields CASSIGGANSGANVLTF.

V usage is TRBV2 and J usage is TRBJ2-1, with TRBD1 matching 7 bases. The CDR3 is 14 residues long. The J segment lost 9 bases and the V segment lost 3 bases, leaving 8 bases of the junction unmatched. Germline-derived CDR1 and CDR2 are SNHLY and FYNNEI. As DNA, the CDR3 is TGTGCCAGCAGTGACAGGGGGTCCGCCAGTGAGCAGTTCTTC. Protein: CASSDRGSASEQFF. Full variable domain (rest looked up from reference TRBV2 and TRBJ2-1): EPEVTQTPSHQVTQMGQEVILRCVPISNHLYFYWYRQILGQKVEFLVSFYNNEISEKSEIFDDQFSVERPDGSNFTLKIRSTKLEDSAMYFCASSDRGSASEQFFGPGTRLTVL.

This clone was counted only a few times. J is TRBJ2-4 and V is TRBV7-9; 9 bases match TRBD2. V shed 2 bases, J shed 7 bases, and the junction held 3 bases outside the gene matches. Germline-derived CDR1 and CDR2 are SEHNR and FQNEAQ (reference sequence). The CDR3 is 14 residues long. The CDR3 reads CASSLSAGGNIQYF. The CDR3 DNA reads TGTGCCAGCAGCTTATCGGCGGGAGGGAACATTCAGTACTTC.

V and J are TRBV7-9 and TRBJ1-5, with D uncertain. Germline CDR1 reads SEHNR; CDR2 reads FQNEAQ (reference sequence). The CDR3 loop spans 12 amino acids. Trimming took off 3 bases at V and 0 bases at J, with 0 bases between the two ends. CDR3 sequence: CASSFSNQPQHF. CDR3 DNA sequence: TGTGCCAGCAGCTTTAGCAATCAGCCCCAGCATTTT.

V and J are TRBV4-2 and TRBJ1-4; D ambiguous. V was trimmed by 1 base and J by 8 bases, leaving 8 bases between them. This CDR3 contains 13 residues. Germline V lookup: CDR1 LGHNA, CDR2 YNFKEQ. In nucleotides, the CDR3 is TGTGCCAGCAGCCAAGGGAGAGAGGAAAAACTGTTTTTT. It yields the protein CASSQGREEKLFF.

The chain combines TRBV6-5 with TRBJ1-1, with 7 bases matching TRBD1. The V and J ends lost 5 bases and 7 bases, in that order; junction bases with no gene match: 13. Germline V gene sequence: CDR1 MNHEY, CDR2 SVGAGI. The CDR3 length is 15 residues. The CDR3 is CASSGIRTGDNEAFF. CDR3 coding DNA: TGTGCCAGCAGTGGGATACGAACAGGGGACAATGAAGCTTTCTTT.

The CDR3 region has the DNA TGTGCCAGCAGCGCCCGTCGGCAGGGGGGTGCTGGCTACACCTTC. Translation: CASSARRQGGAGYTF. The J gene is TRBJ1-2, the V gene TRBV9; TRBD1 agrees at 7 bases. J was trimmed by 7 bases and V by 3 bases; bases with no gene match: 12. The CDR3 is 15 residues long. Germline CDR1 reads SGDLS; CDR2 reads YYNGEE.

The V call is TRBV18, the J call TRBJ2-7, with D perhaps being TRBD1 or TRBD2 (5 bases each). Trimming stripped 2 bases from V and 2 bases from J, with 7 bases between. The CDR3 runs to 13 residues. From germline, CDR1 is KGHSH and CDR2 LQKENI. CDR3 loop: CASSPGGPYEQYF. CDR3 DNA: TGTGCCAGCTCACCAGGGGGACCCTACGAGCAGTACTTC.